A single T cell receptor beta chain is shown here with its context. The junction departs from the called germline gene at one end, perhaps through a read error. The assay was carried out at the deep level. Sequenced by immunoSEQ multiplex PCR; TCRdb stores in-frame clones only, minus some. The sample holds approximately 1,500,000 clones, 95% to 99% seen once. The CDR3 is 12 residues long. The germline gives CDR1 MNHEY, CDR2 SMNVEV (reference sequence). The sample originates from a study of shared clonotypes between healthy human individuals. Study summary: Each donor's CD4 naive and CD4 memory cells filled three plates apiece, CD8 naive two, and CD8 memory one.

This receptor was obtained from a man aged 25-45 years in good health. The specimen was naive CD4+ T cells sorted from blood. Subset: CD45RA+ positively selected. The chain couples TRBV27 to TRBJ2-7; D is unresolved. CDR3 DNA: TGTGCCAGCGGTTTCTTCACCTACGAGCAGTACTTC. This sequence encodes CASGFFTYEQYF.